What follows are 31 T cell receptor beta chains derived from one specimen sequenced in a study of a mutant IDH1 vaccine in newly diagnosed glioma. Time point described: week 11, during vaccination. Every single dose of the vaccine, 300 ug of mutant IDH1 20-mer peptide, came with topical imiquimod. Produced via immunoSEQ multiplex PCR; TCRdb's table is partial and in-frame only. The sample yields more than 50,000 clones, approximately 89% seen once. Antigens for these TCRs are unknown. This specimen was PBMCs, taken from a glioma patient whose treatment included an IDH1 peptide vaccine. Receptors were obtained from a middle-aged man with glioma.

V is TRBV6-1 and J is TRBJ2-1, with 8 positions matching TRBD2. With V trimmed by 3 bases and J by 2 bases, 3 bases remained unmatched. This CDR3 has 15 residues. Germline assignment: CDR1 MNHNS and CDR2 SASEGT. The CDR3 protein is CASSDERGTYNEQFF. CDR3 nucleotide sequence: TGTGCCAGCAGTGATGAGCGGGGGACCTACAATGAGCAGTTCTTC.

CDR3 protein: CASSQDLGAGQPQHF. For the CDR3, the DNA is TGCGCCAGCAGCCAAGATCTGGGGGCGGGACAGCCCCAGCATTTT. The V gene is TRBV4-1, the J gene TRBJ1-5, with a weak D call TRBD1 (6 bases). V dropped 0 bases and J dropped 7 bases, with 13 bases sitting between them. The CDR3 covers 15 residues. CDR1 is MGHRA, CDR2 YSYEKL, per germline.

This chain links TRBV7-2 with TRBJ2-7; 9 bases match TRBD1. V shed 4 bases, J shed 3 bases, and the junction held 13 bases outside the gene matches. Germline CDR1 SGHTA, CDR2 FQGNSA. This CDR3 has 17 amino acids. In nucleotides, the CDR3 is TGTGCCAGCAGCTACGCTTTTCGGACAGGGGAGAGCTACGAGCAGTACTTC. Protein: CASSYAFRTGESYEQYF.

V usage is TRBV2 and J usage is TRBJ1-5, with 9 bases matching TRBD1. The ends lost 6 bases at V and 4 bases at J; junction bases unmatched: 7. Germline V gene sequence: CDR1 SNHLY, CDR2 FYNNEI. The CDR3 consists of 15 residues. The CDR3 sequence is CASRTGTGPNQPQHF. The CDR3 DNA reads as TGTGCCAGCAGAACCGGGACAGGGCCTAATCAGCCCCAGCATTTT.

The rearrangement uses TRBV5-1 and TRBJ1-1, with 7 bases identical to TRBD1. This CDR3 has 15 residues. Germline loops: CDR1 SGHRS, CDR2 YFSETQ. Unmatched junction bases numbered 10, after V lost 4 bases and J lost 4 bases. The CDR3 is CASSPGDREGTEAFF. CDR3 in DNA: TGCGCCAGCAGCCCAGGAGACAGGGAGGGCACTGAAGCTTTCTTT.

The V and J genes are TRBV5-5 and TRBJ1-4; D gene ambiguous. Germline-derived CDR1 and CDR2 are SGHKS and YYEKEE (reference sequence). This CDR3 region has 18 residues. V was pared by 0 bases and J by 7 bases, with 22 bases between. The CDR3 sequence is CASSLALSRSLVGEKLFF. CDR3 DNA: TGTGCCAGCAGCTTGGCCCTATCCAGGAGCCTTGTGGGTGAAAAACTGTTTTTT.

This clone was found once. The V and J genes are TRBV10-3 and TRBJ2-3; possibly TRBD2 for D (5 bases). Germline loops: CDR1 ENHRY, CDR2 SYGVKD. Trimming removed 0 bases at V and 0 bases at J, with 16 bases between. The CDR3 consists of 18 residues. CDR3 coding DNA: TGTGCCATCAGTGAGTCGCCTAGTTGGGAGCCTAGCACAGATACGCAGTATTTT. It translates to CAISESPSWEPSTDTQYF.

This rearrangement joins TRBV11-2 to TRBJ2-5; D possibly corresponds to TRBD1 (5 bases). From germline, CDR1 is SGHAT and CDR2 FQNNGV. The CDR3 has 15 amino acids. The V and J ends lost 1 base and 6 bases respectively, with 15 bases between them. The CDR3 sequence: CASSLGQGLRKTQYF. In DNA, the CDR3 is TGTGCCAGCAGCTTAGGGCAGGGATTGAGAAAGACCCAGTACTTC.

The V and J genes are TRBV19 and TRBJ2-6; weak D call: TRBD1 (6 bases). V dropped 5 bases and J dropped 1 base, with 9 bases sitting between them. This CDR3 has 15 residues. From germline, CDR1 is LNHDA and CDR2 SQIVND (reference sequence). The CDR3 bases are TGTGCCAGTAGTGTCACAGGGTCTGGGGCCAACGTCCTGACTTTC. Translating it yields CASSVTGSGANVLTF.

V is TRBV19 and J is TRBJ1-5, with D perhaps TRBD1 (5 bases). Germline values: CDR1 LNHDA, CDR2 SQIVND (reference sequence). V shed 4 bases and J shed 4 bases, with 11 bases lying between them. This CDR3 spans 14 amino acids. CDR3 coding DNA: TGTGCCAGTAGTACAGGGTCTCGAAATCAGCCCCAGCATTTT. Translated: CASSTGSRNQPQHF.

The genes are TRBV5-4 and TRBJ2-3, with D unclear. V was pared by 4 bases and J by 1 base, with 13 bases between. Germline CDR1 and CDR2: SGHNT and YYREEE (reference sequence). This CDR3 region has 15 residues. CDR3: CASSPDPTRTDTQYF. Here the CDR3 DNA reads TGTGCCAGCAGCCCCGACCCCACCCGCACAGATACGCAGTATTTT.

The chain employs TRBV7-2 and TRBJ1-6, with D maybe TRBD1 (6 bases). The germline V gene encodes CDR1 SGHTA and CDR2 FQGNSA. V lost 3 bases and J 6 bases, leaving 21 bases between the germline ends. The CDR3 runs 18 residues. In nucleotides, the CDR3 is TGTGCCAGCAGCTTCGGGGGCGGGGGGCAGGGAATTAATTCACCCCTCCACTTT. Translating it yields CASSFGGGGQGINSPLHF. The complete variable domain, with remaining parts taken from reference TRBV7-2 and TRBJ1-6, reads GAGVSQSPSNKVTEKGKDVELRCDPISGHTALYWYRQSLGQGLEFLIYFQGNSAPDKSGLPSDRFSAERTGGSVSTLTIQRTQQEDSAVYLCASSFGGGGQGINSPLHFGNGTRLTVT.

The chain has TRBV9 and TRBJ1-1; D call uncertain. Germline-derived CDR1 and CDR2 are SGDLS and YYNGEE. The length of the CDR3 is 12 residues. Trimming cost V 6 bases and J 9 bases, with 15 bases left between them. The CDR3, as DNA: TGTGCCAGCACGGACGGTAACCGTCAAGCTTTCTTT. Its translation is CASTDGNRQAFF.

The V call is TRBV18, the J call TRBJ1-1; no firm D call. The germline V gene has CDR1 KGHSH and CDR2 LQKENI. Deletions cut 2 bases from V and 1 base from J, with 11 bases between. The length of the CDR3 is 15 residues. This CDR3 is CASSPSRASNTEAFF. The CDR3 DNA sequence: TGTGCCAGCTCACCATCAAGAGCTTCGAACACTGAAGCTTTCTTT.

This rearrangement joins TRBV5-1 to TRBJ2-3; no reliable D call. CDR3 length equals 15 residues. The V and J ends lost 0 bases and 0 bases respectively, with 8 bases between them. Germline CDR1 SGHRS, CDR2 YFSETQ. The CDR3 bases are TGCGCCAGCAGCTTGGATGACGGGAGCACAGATACGCAGTATTTT. Translating it yields CASSLDDGSTDTQYF.

The V call is TRBV5-1, the J call TRBJ2-3, with D possibly matching TRBD2 (6 bases). V was cut by 1 base and J by 2 bases, with 14 bases left in between. Germline V CDR1 and CDR2: SGHRS, YFSETQ. The CDR3 sequence is 16 residues long. The CDR3 spells CASSLKGGPDTDTQYF. The CDR3 DNA reads TGCGCCAGCAGCTTGAAAGGAGGGCCAGACACAGATACGCAGTATTTT. Full variable domain (rest looked up from reference TRBV5-1 and TRBJ2-3): KAGVTQTPRYLIKTRGQQVTLSCSPISGHRSVSWYQQTPGQGLQFLFEYFSETQRNKGNFPGRFSGRQFSNSRSEMNVSTLELGDSALYLCASSLKGGPDTDTQYFGPGTRLTVL.

The chain links TRBV11-2 to TRBJ1-4, with unresolved D. V was cut by 2 bases and J by 2 bases, with 6 bases left in between. CDR3 length: 14 residues. Germline loops: CDR1 SGHAT, CDR2 FQNNGV. DNA of the CDR3: TGTGCCAGCAGCTTATGGAGGACTAATGAAAAACTGTTTTTT. It translates to CASSLWRTNEKLFF.

J is TRBJ2-1 and V is TRBV29-1, with 12 bases fitting TRBD2. Germline values: CDR1 SQVTM, CDR2 ANQGSEA. V shed 8 bases and J 9 bases; nucleotides not matched to a gene: 11. This CDR3 region has 14 residues. In nucleotides, the CDR3 is TGCAGCTTCCCACCTAGCGGGAGGGCCGGTGAGCAGTTCTTC. Its translation is CSFPPSGRAGEQFF.

This chain connects TRBV7-3 to TRBJ2-1, with 11 positions matching TRBD2. Trimming cost V 5 bases and J 4 bases; bases outside gene matches: 4. CDR3 length: 15 residues. Per the germline V gene, CDR1 is SGHTA and CDR2 is FQGTGA. CDR3 bases: TGTGCCAGCAGCCCCGGGACTAGCGGATACAATGAGCAGTTCTTC. Amino acids: CASSPGTSGYNEQFF.

This clone showed up just a few times. The V gene is TRBV6-1, the J gene TRBJ1-5; unclear D gene. This CDR3 is built from 14 residues. Germline values: CDR1 MNHNS, CDR2 SASEGT. Trimming pared 0 bases from V and 4 bases from J, leaving 7 bases between. The chain's CDR3 is CASSEANFNQPQHF. The CDR3 DNA is TGTGCCAGCAGTGAAGCGAATTTTAATCAGCCCCAGCATTTT.

V is TRBV7-2 and J is TRBJ1-2, with D unclear. The CDR3 runs to 15 residues. Trimming took 2 bases from V and 10 from J, leaving 20 bases between them. The germline CDR1 and CDR2 sequences are SGHTA and FQGNSA. The CDR3 region is CASSLIELQTFYYTF. The CDR3 DNA sequence: TGTGCCAGCAGCTTAATAGAACTGCAGACCTTCTACTACACCTTC.

The rearrangement joins TRBV7-3 to TRBJ2-1; D unresolved. In germline, CDR1 is SGHTA, CDR2 FQGTGA. Trimming cost V 5 bases and J 6 bases, with 11 bases left between them. The CDR3 has 13 residues. CDR3 loop: CASSRTGGNEQFF. The DNA for the CDR3 is TGTGCCAGCAGCCGGACCGGTGGCAATGAGCAGTTCTTC.

V and J are TRBV28 and TRBJ2-5; 7 nucleotides align to TRBD2. The CDR3 is 17 amino acids. Unmatched junction bases numbered 17, after V lost 5 bases and J lost 5 bases. Germline V lookup: CDR1 MDHEN, CDR2 SYDVKM. The CDR3 protein is CASSKDLGGSRGETQYF. DNA for the CDR3: TGTGCCAGCAGTAAGGACCTAGGAGGATCGCGGGGGGAGACCCAGTACTTC.

This chain links TRBV19 with TRBJ2-5; D may be TRBD1 or TRBD2 (5 bases each). The germline gives CDR1 LNHDA, CDR2 SQIVND (reference sequence). The V gene lost 3 bases and the J gene lost 5 bases, with 16 bases spanning the gap. The CDR3 runs to 15 residues. The CDR3 sequence is CASSIRAGARETQYF. As DNA, the CDR3 is TGTGCCAGTAGTATTAGGGCCGGGGCTCGCGAGACCCAGTACTTC.

This rearrangement joins TRBV30 to TRBJ1-1; no clear D gene. The germline gives CDR1 GTSNPN, CDR2 SVGIG (reference sequence). The CDR3 is made up of 13 amino acids. With 0 bases removed from V and 3 bases from J, the gap between germline ends came to 8 bases. The DNA of the CDR3 is TGTGCCTGGAGTGTTGGTATAGACACTGAAGCTTTCTTT. Its translation: CAWSVGIDTEAFF.

The chain employs TRBV4-3 and TRBJ1-4; D not certain. The CDR3 has 13 residues. CDR1 is LGHNA and CDR2 is YSLEER in the germline V gene. V lost 2 bases to trimming and J lost 7 bases, with 8 bases between them. CDR3 region: CASSQIAGEKLFF. Written as DNA, the CDR3 is TGCGCCAGCAGCCAAATCGCCGGTGAAAAACTGTTTTTT.

V and J are TRBV28 and TRBJ2-1; D is possibly TRBD1 or TRBD2 (6 bases each). The CDR3 extends over 16 amino acids. The germline gives CDR1 MDHEN, CDR2 SYDVKM. V gave up 5 bases and J gave up 9 bases, with 23 bases separating them. The CDR3 nucleotides read TGTGCCAGCAGTCTCACCGGAGGGGGGCGCATACGTGAGCAGTTCTTC. Translating gives CASSLTGGGRIREQFF.

The chain recombines TRBV20-1 with TRBJ1-1; D gene unclear. The CDR3 loop spans 11 amino acids. The V gene's germline CDR1 is DFQATT and CDR2 SNEGSKA (reference sequence). The V and J ends lost 5 bases and 7 bases respectively, with 11 bases between them. DNA of the CDR3: TGCAGTGCTTCACAACCCGATGAAGCTTTCTTT. This translates into CSASQPDEAFF.

The chain links TRBV2 to TRBJ1-3; D unclear. The CDR3 covers 15 residues. V was cut by 4 bases and J by 0 bases, with 10 bases left in between. Germline V gene lookup returns CDR1 SNHLY and CDR2 FYNNEI. This CDR3 is CASSVGGYSGNTIYF. CDR3 in DNA: TGTGCCAGCAGTGTGGGCGGGTACTCTGGAAACACCATATATTTT.

J is TRBJ1-3 and V is TRBV10-3; a possible D gene is TRBD1 (5 bases). This CDR3 comprises 15 residues. V was pared by 6 bases and J by 4 bases, with 16 bases between. The germline V gene has CDR1 ENHRY and CDR2 SYGVKD. The CDR3 DNA is TGTGCCATCAGCCCGATCGGGGGGGTCGGAAACACCATATATTTT. It translates to CAISPIGGVGNTIYF.

The chain carries TRBV6-6 and TRBJ1-5; 10 positions match TRBD1. The germline V gene has CDR1 MNHNY and CDR2 SVGAGI (reference sequence). This CDR3 has 14 residues. V lost 2 bases, J lost 7 bases, and 2 bases stayed unmatched. Written as DNA, the CDR3 is TGTGCCAGCAGTTACGGGACAGGGGAGCAGCCCCAGCATTTT. Protein sequence: CASSYGTGEQPQHF.